The T cell receptor beta chain under discussion was sequenced for a study of T cell repertoires in cytomegalovirus infection. One entry per CDR3 protein, called by TCRdb with MiXCR from the reads. Of roughly 570,000 distinct CDR3 sequences listed, 40% are singletons. The CDR3 extends over 14 amino acids. The germline V gene encodes CDR1 SNHLY and CDR2 FYNNEI. V lost 3 bases to trimming and J lost 7 bases, with 10 bases between them. A word on this clonotype: Its cognate antigen is unknown.

The sequence was obtained from a human donor in good health (CMV status not recorded). Some clones in this sample may be carry-over from other donors' samples. This specimen was cultured PBMCs, taken from culture after CMV antigen stimulation. The J gene is TRBJ1-6, the V gene TRBV2; D call uncertain. CDR3 sequence reads: CASSDDRWNSPLHF. CDR3 bases: TGTGCCAGCAGTGATGACCGATGGAATTCACCCCTCCACTTT.